This TCR beta chain was found in a study of prognosis after radiotherapy for stage I lung cancer. As for the study in general: With stereotactic body radiotherapy, no patient received any concurrent therapy.

There are many counts of this clonotype. Using two-round multiplex PCR, the authors amplified TCR beta CDR3 from genomic DNA. Primers specific to each TRBV and TRBJ gene drove first-round PCR. TCRdb independently ran MiXCR on the multiplex PCR reads; one entry per CDR3 protein. This repertoire shows some 15,000 distinct CDR3 sequences, 25% to 30% found once; its top ten account for roughly an eighth. V was pared by 7 bases and J by 4 bases, with 13 bases between. The CDR3 extends over 13 amino acids. Germline CDR1 LNHDA, CDR2 SQIVND (reference sequence). The sample consisted of PBMCs, taken before or after stereotactic body radiation therapy (not recorded which). This sequence originates from a donor of 50 years or more with non-small cell lung cancer. The chain carries TRBV19 and TRBJ1-2, with no clear D. CDR3 amino acids: CASNEGLGYGYTF. As DNA, the CDR3 is TGTGCCAGTAATGAGGGCCTAGGCTATGGCTACACCTTC.